This T cell receptor (beta chain) was profiled in a study of cytomegalovirus exposure and HLA in healthy donors. Study-wide background: Earlier findings included nearly 120 million unique TCR beta sequences obtained from about 179 million T cells.

Losses at the gene ends were 0 bases for V and 2 bases for J; bases not matched to a gene: 4. The length of the CDR3 is 15 residues. CDR1 ENHRY and CDR2 SYGVKD come from the germline V gene. In regard to this clone: Its antigen is undetermined.

The study ran its PCR with 60 Vbeta and 13 Jbeta primers. The repertoire was sequenced with immunoSEQ multiplex PCR; TCRdb's copy has only in-frame clones and lacks some. This table holds roughly 180,000 clones, about three quarters found once. Study observations and caveats: Solely CMV serostatus was available to characterize immune exposure. Some TCR beta chains (roughly 160 of them) were listed as cytomegalovirus-associated.

The sequence came from a man aged 45-65 years in good health and CMV-seropositive. The sample taken for sequencing was PBMCs. The chain couples TRBV10-3 to TRBJ2-7; 7 bases map to TRBD1. CDR3 DNA sequence: TGTGCCATCAGTGAGTCAGGGGGCGAAACCTACGAGCAGTACTTC. Translated: CAISESGGETYEQYF.